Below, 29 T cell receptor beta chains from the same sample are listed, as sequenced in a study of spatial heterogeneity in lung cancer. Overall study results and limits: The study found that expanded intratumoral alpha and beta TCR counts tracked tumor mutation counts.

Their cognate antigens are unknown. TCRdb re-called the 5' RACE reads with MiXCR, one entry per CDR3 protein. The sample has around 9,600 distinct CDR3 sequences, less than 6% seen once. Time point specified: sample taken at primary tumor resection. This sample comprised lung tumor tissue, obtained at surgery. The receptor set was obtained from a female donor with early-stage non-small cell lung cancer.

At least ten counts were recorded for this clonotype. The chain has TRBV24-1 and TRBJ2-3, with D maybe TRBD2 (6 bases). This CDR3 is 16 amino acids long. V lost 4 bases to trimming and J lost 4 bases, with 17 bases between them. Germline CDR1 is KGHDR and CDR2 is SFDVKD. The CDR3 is CATSEGLHGGADTQYF. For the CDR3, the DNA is TGTGCCACCAGTGAGGGACTCCACGGGGGTGCAGATACGCAGTATTTT.

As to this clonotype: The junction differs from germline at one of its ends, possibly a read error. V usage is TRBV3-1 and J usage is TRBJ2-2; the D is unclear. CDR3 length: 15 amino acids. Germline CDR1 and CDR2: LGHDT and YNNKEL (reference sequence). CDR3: CASSQAPRNTEELFF. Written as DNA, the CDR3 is TGTGCCAGCAGCCAAGCCCCCCGGAACACCGAGGAGCTGTTTTTT.

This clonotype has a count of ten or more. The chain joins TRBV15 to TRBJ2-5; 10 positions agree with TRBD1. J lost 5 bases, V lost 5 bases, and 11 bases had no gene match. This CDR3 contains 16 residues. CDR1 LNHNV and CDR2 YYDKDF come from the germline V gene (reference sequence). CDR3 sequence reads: CATSSRQGAVVETQYF. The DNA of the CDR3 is TGTGCCACCAGCTCCCGACAGGGGGCGGTGGTTGAGACCCAGTACTTC.

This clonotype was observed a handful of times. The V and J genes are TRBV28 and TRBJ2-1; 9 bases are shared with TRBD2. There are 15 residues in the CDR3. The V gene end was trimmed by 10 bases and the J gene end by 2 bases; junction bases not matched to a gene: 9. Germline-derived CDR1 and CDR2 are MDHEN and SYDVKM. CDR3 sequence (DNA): TGTGCCACCAGGGATGGCGGGAGGGCCTACAATGAGCAGTTCTTC. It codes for CATRDGGRAYNEQFF.

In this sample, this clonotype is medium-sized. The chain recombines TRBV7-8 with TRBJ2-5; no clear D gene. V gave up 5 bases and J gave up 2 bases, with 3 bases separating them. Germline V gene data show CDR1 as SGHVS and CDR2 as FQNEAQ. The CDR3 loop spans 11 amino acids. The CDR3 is CASSPQETQYF. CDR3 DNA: TGTGCCAGCAGCCCTCAAGAGACCCAGTACTTC.

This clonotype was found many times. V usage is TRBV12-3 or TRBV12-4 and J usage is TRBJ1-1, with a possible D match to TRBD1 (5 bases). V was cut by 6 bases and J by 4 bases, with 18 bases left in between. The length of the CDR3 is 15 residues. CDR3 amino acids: CASSPRAGVGTEAFF. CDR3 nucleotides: TGTGCCAGCAGCCCCAGGGCGGGGGTTGGCACTGAAGCTTTCTTT.

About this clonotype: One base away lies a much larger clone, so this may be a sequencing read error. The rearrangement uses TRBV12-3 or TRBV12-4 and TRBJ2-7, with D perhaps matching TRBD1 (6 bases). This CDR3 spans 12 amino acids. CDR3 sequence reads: CTSTLGGYEQYF. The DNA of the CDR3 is TGTACCAGCACCCTAGGGGGCTACGAGCAGTACTTC.

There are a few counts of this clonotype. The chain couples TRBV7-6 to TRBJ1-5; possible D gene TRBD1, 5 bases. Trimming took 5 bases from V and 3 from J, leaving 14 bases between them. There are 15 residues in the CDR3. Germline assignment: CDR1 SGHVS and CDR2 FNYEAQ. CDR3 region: CASSADGQANQPQHF. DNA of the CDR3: TGTGCCAGCAGCGCAGACGGACAAGCCAATCAGCCCCAGCATTTT. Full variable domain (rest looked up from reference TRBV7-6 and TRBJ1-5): GAGVSQSPRYKVTKRGQDVALRCDPISGHVSLYWYRQALGQGPEFLTYFNYEAQQDKSGLPNDRFSAERPEGSISTLTIQRTEQRDSAMYRCASSADGQANQPQHFGDGTRLSIL.

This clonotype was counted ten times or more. The CDR3 DNA follows: TGTGCCAGCAGCCTCTATGGGGGCGCGTATGGCTACACCTTC. Translating it yields CASSLYGGAYGYTF. J is TRBJ1-2 and V is TRBV12-3 or TRBV12-4; perhaps TRBD1 as D (6 bases). This CDR3 contains 14 residues. V lost 6 bases to trimming and J lost 5 bases, with 16 bases between them.

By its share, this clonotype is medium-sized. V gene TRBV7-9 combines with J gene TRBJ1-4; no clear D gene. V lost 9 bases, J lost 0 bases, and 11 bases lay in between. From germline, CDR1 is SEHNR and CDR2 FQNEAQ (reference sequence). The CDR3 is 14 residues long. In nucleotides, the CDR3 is TGTGCCAGTCTCCAGGCTGCAACTAATGAAAAACTGTTTTTT. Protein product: CASLQAATNEKLFF.

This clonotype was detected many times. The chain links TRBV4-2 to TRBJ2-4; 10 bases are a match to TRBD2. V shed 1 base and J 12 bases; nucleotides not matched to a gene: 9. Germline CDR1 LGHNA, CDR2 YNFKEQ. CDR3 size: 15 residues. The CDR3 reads CASSQGASGSVSQYF. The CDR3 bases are TGTGCCAGCAGCCAAGGGGCTAGCGGGAGTGTGTCTCAGTACTTC.

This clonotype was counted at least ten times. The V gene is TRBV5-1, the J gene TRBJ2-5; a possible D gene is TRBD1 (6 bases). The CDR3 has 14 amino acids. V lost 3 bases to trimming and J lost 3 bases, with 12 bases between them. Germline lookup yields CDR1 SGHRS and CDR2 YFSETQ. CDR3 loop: CASSSGQMKETQYF. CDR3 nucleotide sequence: TGCGCCAGCAGCTCCGGACAGATGAAAGAGACCCAGTACTTC.

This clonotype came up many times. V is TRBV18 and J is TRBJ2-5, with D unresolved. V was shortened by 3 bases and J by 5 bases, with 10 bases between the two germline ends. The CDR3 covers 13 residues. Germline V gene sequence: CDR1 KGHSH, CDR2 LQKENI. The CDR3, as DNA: TGTGCCAGCTCACCGCTGACATGGGAGACCCAGTACTTC. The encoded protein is CASSPLTWETQYF.

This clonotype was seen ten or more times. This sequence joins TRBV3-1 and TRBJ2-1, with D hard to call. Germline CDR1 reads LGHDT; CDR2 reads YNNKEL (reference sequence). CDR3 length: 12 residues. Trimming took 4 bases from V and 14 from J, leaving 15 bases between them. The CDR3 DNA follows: TGTGCCAGCAGCCGGTCCTATGATTCGAAGTTCTTC. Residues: CASSRSYDSKFF.

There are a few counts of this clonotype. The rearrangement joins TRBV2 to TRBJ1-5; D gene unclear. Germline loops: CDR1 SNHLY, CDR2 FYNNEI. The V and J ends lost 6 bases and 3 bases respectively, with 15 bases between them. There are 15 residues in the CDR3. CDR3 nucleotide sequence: TGTGCCAGCAGAACCGATCAGTTGTCCAATCAGCCCCAGCATTTT. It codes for CASRTDQLSNQPQHF.

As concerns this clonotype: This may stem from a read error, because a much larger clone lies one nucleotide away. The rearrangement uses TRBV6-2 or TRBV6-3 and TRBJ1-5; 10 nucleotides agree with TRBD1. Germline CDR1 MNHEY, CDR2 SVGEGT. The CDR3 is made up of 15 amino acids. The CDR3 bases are TGTACCAGCAGGCTTCGACAGGGGGCTTTGCAGCCCCAGCATTTT. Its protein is CTSRLRQGALQPQHF.

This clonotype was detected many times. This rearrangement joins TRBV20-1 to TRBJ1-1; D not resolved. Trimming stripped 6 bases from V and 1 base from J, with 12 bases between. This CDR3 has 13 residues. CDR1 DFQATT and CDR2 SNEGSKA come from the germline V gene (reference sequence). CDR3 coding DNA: TGCAGTGCGGCCAAGGGCTCGAACACTGAAGCTTTCTTT. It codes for CSAAKGSNTEAFF.

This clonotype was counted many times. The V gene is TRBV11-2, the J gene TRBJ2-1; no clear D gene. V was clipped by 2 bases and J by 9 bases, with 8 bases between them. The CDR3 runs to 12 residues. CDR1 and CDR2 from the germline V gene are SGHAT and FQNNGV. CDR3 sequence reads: CASSLSVSEQFF. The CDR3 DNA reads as TGTGCCAGCAGCTTAAGCGTATCTGAGCAGTTCTTC.

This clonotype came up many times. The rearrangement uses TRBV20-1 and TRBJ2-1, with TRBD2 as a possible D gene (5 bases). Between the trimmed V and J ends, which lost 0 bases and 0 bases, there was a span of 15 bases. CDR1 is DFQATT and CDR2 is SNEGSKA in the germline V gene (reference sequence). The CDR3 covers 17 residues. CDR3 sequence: CSARDLAGVSSYNEQFF. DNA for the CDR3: TGCAGTGCTAGAGATCTGGCGGGTGTGAGCTCCTACAATGAGCAGTTCTTC.

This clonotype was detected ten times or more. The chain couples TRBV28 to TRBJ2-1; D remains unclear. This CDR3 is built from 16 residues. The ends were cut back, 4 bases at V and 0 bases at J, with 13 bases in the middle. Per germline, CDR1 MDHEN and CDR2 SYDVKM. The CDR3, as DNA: TGTGCCAGCAGTTCGACAAGCCCGAGCTCCTACAATGAGCAGTTCTTC. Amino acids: CASSSTSPSSYNEQFF.

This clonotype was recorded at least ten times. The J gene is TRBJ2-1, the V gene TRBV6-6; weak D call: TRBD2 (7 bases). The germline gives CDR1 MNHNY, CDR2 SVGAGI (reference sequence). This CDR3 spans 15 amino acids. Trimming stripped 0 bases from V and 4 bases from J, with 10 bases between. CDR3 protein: CASSYSGGRYNEQFF. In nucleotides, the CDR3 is TGTGCCAGCAGTTACTCGGGGGGGCGGTACAATGAGCAGTTCTTC.

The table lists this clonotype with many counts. The CDR3 spells CASSFGQGGYEQYF. CDR3 nucleotide sequence: TGTGCCAGCAGTTTTGGACAGGGGGGCTACGAGCAGTACTTC. The V call is TRBV27, the J call TRBJ2-7, with 10 bases aligning to TRBD1. The CDR3 loop spans 14 amino acids. The V gene's germline CDR1 is MNHEY and CDR2 SMNVEV (reference sequence). V lost 3 bases to trimming and J lost 3 bases; unmatched junction nucleotides: 2.

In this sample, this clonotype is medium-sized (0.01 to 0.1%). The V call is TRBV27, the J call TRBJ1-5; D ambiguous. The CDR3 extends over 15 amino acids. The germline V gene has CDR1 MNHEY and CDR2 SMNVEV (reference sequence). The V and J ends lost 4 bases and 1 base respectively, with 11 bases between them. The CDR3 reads CASSSSGRSNQPQHF. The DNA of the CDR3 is TGTGCCAGCAGTTCCAGTGGGCGGAGCAATCAGCCCCAGCATTTT.

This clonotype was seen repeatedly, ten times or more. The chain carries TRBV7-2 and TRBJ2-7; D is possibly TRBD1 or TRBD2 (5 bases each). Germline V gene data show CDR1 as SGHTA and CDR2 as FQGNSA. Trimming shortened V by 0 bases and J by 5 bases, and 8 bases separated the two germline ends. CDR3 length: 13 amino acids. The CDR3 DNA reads TGTGCCAGCAGCTTAGCCGGGGCCCACGAGCAGTACTTC. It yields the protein CASSLAGAHEQYF.

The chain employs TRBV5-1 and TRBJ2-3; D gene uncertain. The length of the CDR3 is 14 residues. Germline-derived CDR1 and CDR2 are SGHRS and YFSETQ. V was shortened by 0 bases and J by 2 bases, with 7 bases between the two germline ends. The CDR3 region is CASSLATSTDTQYF. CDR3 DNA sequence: TGCGCCAGCAGCTTGGCCACATCCACAGATACGCAGTATTTT. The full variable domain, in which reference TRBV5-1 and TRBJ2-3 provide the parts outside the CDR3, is KAGVTQTPRYLIKTRGQQVTLSCSPISGHRSVSWYQQTPGQGLQFLFEYFSETQRNKGNFPGRFSGRQFSNSRSEMNVSTLELGDSALYLCASSLATSTDTQYFGPGTRLTVL.

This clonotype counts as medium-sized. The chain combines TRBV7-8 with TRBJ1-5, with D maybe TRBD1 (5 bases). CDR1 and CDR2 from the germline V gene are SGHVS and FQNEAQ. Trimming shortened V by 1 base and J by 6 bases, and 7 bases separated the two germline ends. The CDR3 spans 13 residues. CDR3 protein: CASSLDQGQPQHF. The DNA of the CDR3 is TGTGCCAGCAGCTTAGACCAGGGTCAGCCCCAGCATTTT.

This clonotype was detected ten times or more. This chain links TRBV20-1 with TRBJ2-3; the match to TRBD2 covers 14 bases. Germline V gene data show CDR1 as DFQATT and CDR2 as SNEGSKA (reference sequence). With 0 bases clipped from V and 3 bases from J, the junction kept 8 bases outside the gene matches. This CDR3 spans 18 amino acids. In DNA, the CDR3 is TGCAGTGCTAGAGACGGACTAGCGGGAGGCGTAAGGACAGATACGCAGTATTTT. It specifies CSARDGLAGGVRTDTQYF.

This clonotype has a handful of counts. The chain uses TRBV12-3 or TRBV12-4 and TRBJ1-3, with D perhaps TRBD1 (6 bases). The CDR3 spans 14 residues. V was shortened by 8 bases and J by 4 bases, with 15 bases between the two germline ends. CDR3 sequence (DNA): TGTGCCAGCCTCAGAGGGGGGCTCGGAAACACCATATATTTT. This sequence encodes CASLRGGLGNTIYF.

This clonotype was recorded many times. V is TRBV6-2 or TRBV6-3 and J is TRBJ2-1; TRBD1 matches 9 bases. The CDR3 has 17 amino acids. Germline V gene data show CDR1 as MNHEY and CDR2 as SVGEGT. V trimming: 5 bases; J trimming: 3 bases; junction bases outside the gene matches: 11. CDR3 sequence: CASSPRPGTGLYNEQFF. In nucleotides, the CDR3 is TGTGCCAGCAGTCCGCGCCCCGGGACAGGGCTCTACAATGAGCAGTTCTTC.